One and the same sample provided the 17 T cell receptor beta chains below, sequenced in a study of OX40 agonist ivuxolimab in advanced cancers. Using immunoSEQ multiplex PCR, the repertoire was profiled, and TCRdb retains in-frame clones only, with some absent. The data contain about 21,000 clones, roughly 80% of them seen just once; the ten biggest clones take up about 15%. The material sequenced was CD4+ or CD8+ T cells sorted from blood, taken in a trial of the OX40 agonist ivuxolimab. The receptor source for this set is an adult with an advanced solid tumor such as melanoma, head and neck, liver or kidney cancer.

The chain recombines TRBV2 with TRBJ2-2; no definite D call. Deletions cut 9 bases from V and 7 bases from J, with 12 bases between. The CDR3 is 12 amino acids. CDR1 is SNHLY and CDR2 is FYNNEI in the germline V gene. The CDR3 reads CARTKGVGELFF. The CDR3 bases are TGTGCCAGAACCAAGGGCGTCGGGGAGCTGTTTTTT.

The rearrangement uses TRBV12-5 and TRBJ2-1; 11 positions agree with TRBD1. Germline V gene data show CDR1 as LGHNT and CDR2 as FRNRAP. The CDR3 length is 15 residues. The ends lost 5 bases at V and 9 bases at J; junction bases unmatched: 9. The CDR3 here is CASGEGQGGVGEQFF. Here the CDR3 DNA reads TGTGCTAGTGGTGAGGGACAGGGGGGTGTGGGTGAGCAGTTCTTC. Drawing the rest from reference TRBV12-5 and TRBJ2-1, the complete variable domain is DARVTQTPRHKVTEMGQEVTMRCQPILGHNTVFWYRQTMMQGLELLAYFRNRAPLDDSGMPKDRFSAEMPDATLATLKIQPSEPRDSAVYFCASGEGQGGVGEQFFGPGTRLTVL.

By sample share, this clone is medium-sized. This chain joins TRBV7-2 and TRBJ1-3; D unclear. Germline V gene lookup returns CDR1 SGHTA and CDR2 FQGNSA. The CDR3 covers 12 residues. V was trimmed by 4 bases and J by 4 bases, leaving 5 bases between them. CDR3 residues: CASSSQGNTIYF. In DNA form, the CDR3 reads TGTGCCAGCAGCTCACAAGGAAACACCATATATTTT.

The J gene is TRBJ2-7, the V gene TRBV5-1, with TRBD2 matching over 9 bases. This CDR3 region has 17 residues. Unmatched junction bases numbered 14, after V lost 4 bases and J lost 3 bases. The germline V gene has CDR1 SGHRS and CDR2 YFSETQ. CDR3 residues: CASSRLSGGMRVYEQYF. CDR3 sequence (DNA): TGCGCCAGCAGCCGACTTAGCGGGGGAATGAGGGTCTACGAGCAGTACTTC.

The V and J genes are TRBV19 and TRBJ1-3, with TRBD1 matching 7 bases. Germline V gives CDR1 LNHDA, CDR2 SQIVND (reference sequence). Losses at the gene ends were 9 bases for V and 0 bases for J; bases not matched to a gene: 5. This CDR3 spans 14 amino acids. Here the CDR3 DNA reads TGTGCCAGCAAAACAGGGGACTCTGGAAACACCATATATTTT. Translating gives CASKTGDSGNTIYF.

V gene TRBV4-2 combines with J gene TRBJ1-1, with D possibly being TRBD1 (6 bases). CDR1 and CDR2 (germline): LGHNA, YNFKEQ. V dropped 0 bases and J dropped 11 bases, with 22 bases sitting between them. The CDR3 spans 16 residues. CDR3 sequence: CASSQDSPDRIQRAFF. CDR3 nucleotides: TGTGCCAGCAGCCAAGATAGTCCCGACAGGATCCAGAGGGCTTTCTTT.

The V call is TRBV9, the J call TRBJ2-1, with D possibly matching TRBD2 (6 bases). CDR1 is SGDLS, CDR2 YYNGEE, per germline. Trimming took off 3 bases at V and 8 bases at J, with 18 bases between the two ends. The CDR3 spans 15 residues. This CDR3 is CASSGTQTRRDEQFF. The CDR3 DNA is TGTGCCAGCAGCGGAACCCAGACTAGACGGGATGAGCAGTTCTTC.

This chain joins TRBV6-6 and TRBJ1-4; 8 nucleotides match TRBD1. The germline V gene has CDR1 MNHNY and CDR2 SVGAGI (reference sequence). This CDR3 region has 15 residues. With 4 bases clipped from V and 7 bases from J, the junction kept 8 bases outside the gene matches. The CDR3, as DNA: TGTGCCAGCAGTTTCACGACAGGGGTTCCTGAAAAACTGTTTTTT. The encoded protein is CASSFTTGVPEKLFF.

CDR3 sequence (DNA): TGTGCCAGCAGCGTGGCGGGGGCGAACACTGAAGCTTTCTTT. Its translation is CASSVAGANTEAFF. This sequence joins TRBV9 and TRBJ1-1; a possible D gene is TRBD1 (6 bases). The CDR3 spans 14 residues. Germline loops: CDR1 SGDLS, CDR2 YYNGEE. V lost 2 bases, J lost 1 base, and 9 bases lay in between.

The rearrangement uses TRBV20-1 and TRBJ1-1; D is perhaps TRBD1 (5 bases). The CDR3 is 11 residues long. CDR1 is DFQATT and CDR2 is SNEGSKA in the germline V gene (reference sequence). Trimming took off 5 bases at V and 11 bases at J, with 15 bases between the two ends. CDR3 sequence: CSAHPGLSAFF. CDR3 bases: TGCAGTGCTCATCCGGGACTTTCGGCTTTCTTT.

The rearrangement joins TRBV9 to TRBJ2-3; either TRBD1 or TRBD2 may fit D (6 bases each). This CDR3 is 16 amino acids long. V shed 2 bases and J shed 0 bases, with 13 bases lying between them. Germline V gene sequence: CDR1 SGDLS, CDR2 YYNGEE. CDR3 residues: CASSVEGGPSTDTQYF. The CDR3 DNA is TGTGCCAGCAGCGTCGAGGGGGGACCCAGCACAGATACGCAGTATTTT. Full variable domain (missing parts from reference TRBV9 and TRBJ2-3): DSGVTQTPKHLITATGQRVTLRCSPRSGDLSVYWYQQSLDQGLQFLIQYYNGEERAKGNILERFSAQQFPDLHSELNLSSLELGDSALYFCASSVEGGPSTDTQYFGPGTRLTVL.

The CDR3 loop reads CASRTGLRQPQHF. The CDR3 DNA follows: TGTGCCAGCAGGACAGGCCTGCGGCAGCCCCAGCATTTT. The chain links TRBV6-5 to TRBJ1-5, with D possibly matching TRBD1 (6 bases). Germline CDR1 and CDR2: MNHEY and SVGAGI. V lost 6 bases and J 7 bases, leaving 13 bases between the germline ends. This CDR3 has 13 residues.

This rearrangement joins TRBV11-2 to TRBJ2-3; the D gene is possibly TRBD2 (6 bases). Between the trimmed V and J ends, which lost 2 bases and 4 bases, there was a span of 13 bases. The CDR3 extends over 15 amino acids. Germline V gene lookup returns CDR1 SGHAT and CDR2 FQNNGV. CDR3 loop: CASSLRGGVADTQYF. In DNA, the CDR3 is TGTGCCAGCAGCTTACGGGGCGGGGTAGCAGATACGCAGTATTTT.

The chain's CDR3 is CAISGGGPQETQYF. The CDR3 bases are TGTGCCATCAGTGGGGGTGGGCCGCAAGAGACCCAGTACTTC. This chain links TRBV10-3 with TRBJ2-5; no clear D gene. The CDR3 is made up of 14 amino acids. Per the germline V gene, CDR1 is ENHRY and CDR2 is SYGVKD. Deletions cut 4 bases from V and 2 bases from J, with 11 bases between.

CDR3 in amino acids: CASSWTGRNTIYF. The CDR3, as DNA: TGTGCCAGCAGCTGGACAGGGAGAAACACCATATATTTT. The chain combines TRBV7-9 with TRBJ1-3, with TRBD1 identical over 8 bases. This CDR3 comprises 13 residues. Germline V gene lookup returns CDR1 SEHNR and CDR2 FQNEAQ (reference sequence). J gave up 5 bases and V 4 bases, and 1 base lay outside the gene matches.

This rearrangement joins TRBV4-3 to TRBJ2-1; 9 bases match TRBD2. Trimming cost V 7 bases and J 4 bases; bases outside gene matches: 5. This CDR3 has 14 amino acids. Germline CDR1 is LGHNA and CDR2 is YSLEER. The CDR3 loop reads CASTRLAEYNEQFF. The CDR3 coding sequence is TGCGCCAGCACCCGACTAGCGGAATACAATGAGCAGTTCTTC.

This clone was recorded only once. The chain carries TRBV27 and TRBJ2-7; D is unclear. CDR3 length: 13 residues. Germline V gene data show CDR1 as MNHEY and CDR2 as SMNVEV (reference sequence). The V gene lost 5 bases and the J gene lost 2 bases, with 10 bases spanning the gap. CDR3 nucleotide sequence: TGTGCCAGCAGTCCCACAGTGACCTACGAGCAGTACTTC. Translated, it gives CASSPTVTYEQYF.